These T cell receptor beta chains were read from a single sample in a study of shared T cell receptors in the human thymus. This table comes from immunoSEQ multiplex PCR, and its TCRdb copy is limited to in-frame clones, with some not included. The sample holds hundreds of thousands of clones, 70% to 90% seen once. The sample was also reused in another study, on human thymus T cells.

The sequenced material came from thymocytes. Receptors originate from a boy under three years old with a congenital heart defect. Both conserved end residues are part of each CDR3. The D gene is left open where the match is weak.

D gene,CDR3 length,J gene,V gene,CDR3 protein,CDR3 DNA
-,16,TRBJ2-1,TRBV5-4,CASRTGRGSGGNEQFF,TGTGCCAGCCGAACCGGCAGGGGGAGCGGGGGCAATGAGCAGTTCTTC
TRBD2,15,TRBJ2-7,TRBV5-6,CASSLEQGRAGEQYF,TGTGCCAGCAGCTTGGAGCAGGGTCGAGCGGGGGAGCAGTACTTC
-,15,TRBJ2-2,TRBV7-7,CASSLLATETGELFF,TGTGCCAGCAGCTTATTAGCCACGGAAACCGGGGAGCTGTTTTTT
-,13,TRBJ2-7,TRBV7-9,CASGRAGPYEQYF,TGTGCCAGCGGTCGGGCGGGACCCTACGAGCAGTACTTC
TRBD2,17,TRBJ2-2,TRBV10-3,CAIGLAGGPLNTGELFF,TGTGCCATCGGACTAGCGGGAGGGCCTCTGAACACCGGGGAGCTGTTTTTT
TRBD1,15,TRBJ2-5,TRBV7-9,CASSLEGTGVETQYF,TGTGCCAGCAGCTTGGAGGGGACAGGGGTAGAGACCCAGTACTTC
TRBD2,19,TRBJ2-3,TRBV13,CASSPDGSGTIQGADTQYF,TGTGCCAGCAGCCCAGATGGTAGCGGGACCATCCAAGGGGCAGATACGCAGTATTTT
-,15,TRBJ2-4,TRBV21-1,CASSRSGGDKNIQYF,TGTGCCAGCAGCAGGTCGGGGGGGGACAAAAACATTCAGTACTTC
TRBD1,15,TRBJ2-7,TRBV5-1,CASSLVWDSSYEQYF,TGCGCCAGCAGCTTGGTTTGGGACAGCTCCTACGAGCAGTACTTC
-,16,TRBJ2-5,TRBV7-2,CASSLVSLSGGKTQYF,TGTGCCAGCAGCTTAGTGTCACTCTCCGGAGGGAAGACCCAGTACTTC